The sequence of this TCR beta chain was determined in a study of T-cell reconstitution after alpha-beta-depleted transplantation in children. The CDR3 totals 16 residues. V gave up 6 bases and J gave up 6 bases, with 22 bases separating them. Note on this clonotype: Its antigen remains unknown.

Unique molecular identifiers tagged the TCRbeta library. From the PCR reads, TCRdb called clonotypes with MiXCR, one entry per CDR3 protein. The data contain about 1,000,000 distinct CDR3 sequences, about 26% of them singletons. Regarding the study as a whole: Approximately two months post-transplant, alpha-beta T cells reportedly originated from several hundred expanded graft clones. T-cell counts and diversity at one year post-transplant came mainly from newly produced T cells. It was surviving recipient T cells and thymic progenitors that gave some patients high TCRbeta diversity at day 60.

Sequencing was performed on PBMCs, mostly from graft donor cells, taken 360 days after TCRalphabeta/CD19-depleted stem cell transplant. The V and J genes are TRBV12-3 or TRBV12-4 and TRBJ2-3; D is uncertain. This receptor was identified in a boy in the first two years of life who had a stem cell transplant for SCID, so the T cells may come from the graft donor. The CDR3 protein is CASSPGPNRGTDTQYF. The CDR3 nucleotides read TGTGCCAGCAGCCCCGGGCCCAACCGAGGTACGGATACGCAGTATTTT.